This T cell receptor (beta chain) is from a study of blood T cell repertoires in COVID-19. The overall study: Some COVID-19 samples were acute and others convalescent; all came from the United States, Italy and Spain.

This clone is a singleton in its sample. Clones were sequenced by immunoSEQ multiplex PCR, and TCRdb holds only the in-frame ones, with some missing. The sample includes approximately 190,000 clones, almost 85% seen only once; the top ten take 4% to 6%. CDR3 length: 16 residues. V was pared by 5 bases and J by 6 bases, with 10 bases of the junction left unmatched. Germline CDR1 and CDR2: PRHDT and FYEKMQ (reference sequence). This receptor was taken from a woman in her 70s with active or convalescent COVID-19. This chain links TRBV13 with TRBJ2-7, with TRBD2 matching over 13 bases. The material sequenced was peripheral blood. This chain's CDR3 is CASSPPLTSGRIEQYF. In DNA form, the CDR3 reads TGTGCCAGCAGCCCACCTCTGACTAGCGGGAGGATCGAGCAGTACTTC.